The clone carrying this T cell receptor beta chain was counted at least ten times. Its antigen is undetermined. From germline, CDR1 is SGHTA and CDR2 FQGNSA. V gave up 0 bases and J gave up 6 bases; unmatched junction bases: 6. The CDR3 totals 17 residues. Unique molecular identifiers were added to individual cDNA molecules. Using its own MiXCR run on the 5' RACE reads, TCRdb lists one record per CDR3 protein. Of around 84,000 distinct CDR3 sequences listed, around an eighth are singletons. This specimen comes from a study of early T cells in non-severe SARS-CoV-2 infection. Study summary: Sequenced bulk RNA came from whole blood that was unsorted, and chains were unpaired.

Findings of the study overall: Anti-spike CD8 specificities were favored by VDJdb matching, whose results missed private and CD4 specificities.

V usage is TRBV7-2 and J usage is TRBJ2-3; 13 bases are a match to TRBD2. The clonotype was recovered from an adult who was a healthcare worker with PCR-confirmed SARS-CoV-2 infection or an uninfected control (not recorded which). The sequenced sample consisted of whole blood. The CDR3 loop reads CASSLATSGGARDTQYF. DNA for the CDR3: TGTGCCAGCAGCTTAGCAACTAGCGGGGGGGCAAGGGATACGCAGTATTTT.